This T cell receptor (beta chain) was recovered during a study of immune characteristics of hereditary and idiopathic chronic pancreatitis. At the level of the whole study: The study profiled local pancreatic immune cells and TCRbeta repertoires in hereditary and idiopathic chronic pancreatitis compared with control organ donor pancreases. The gDNA-based approach was chosen because it involved minimal in vitro experimental manipulation of pancreas-infiltrating T cells. TCRbeta sequencing was performed on roughly 5 control pancreases, roughly 7 hereditary chronic pancreatitis pancreases and roughly 6 idiopathic chronic pancreatitis pancreases. Here is what the overall study found, with its caveats: Both chronic pancreatitis groups showed significantly increased TCRbeta repertoire diversity and reduced clonality versus controls. Because patient tissue could be obtained only at the time of TPIAT, differences in disease duration may have affected the immune findings. Among about a dozen chronic pancreatitis patients, the number of productive TCR rearrangements showed a positive correlation with disease severity scores. The study did not include chronic pancreatitis caused by alcohol use. Differences in Vbeta-Jbeta gene family usage, including TRBV10, TRBV19, TRBV23 and TRBV5, were found between hereditary and idiopathic chronic pancreatitis.

Pancreas tissue with chronic pancreatitis was obtained from patients having total pancreatectomy with islet autotransplantation (TPIAT). None of the chronic pancreatitis patients included in the study had a known history of diabetes. Genomic DNA was extracted directly from bulk pancreas tissue, without T cell sorting, for TCRbeta sequencing. Pancreas tissues from patients and organ donors were collected consecutively at two US centers. The library was prepared using the immunoSEQ multiplex PCR assay. The TCRbeta CDR3 region and adjacent sequences were amplified and sequenced from pancreatic genomic DNA. The original pipeline was this. Productive clonality and productive rearrangement counts were measured along with repertoire diversity, which was expressed as a mean normalized Shannon-Wiener index. The nonparametric Mann-Whitney U test was used to compare repertoire metrics between controls and chronic pancreatitis. A shared clonotype was defined as a CDR3beta sequence with the same amino acid composition and length across subjects. Imported from immuneACCESS, the table was reduced by TCRdb to in-frame sequences with V and J called. These copies leave out some clones; in studies compared against another copy, an unresolved V gene accounts for under half, and the cause of the remainder is not known. The V and J calls and clone size are taken from that table; D and trimming were inferred from the DNA. This sample gives roughly 13,000 clones in total; around 70% of them show up just once. The leading ten clones occupy approximately 15% of the sample.

The CDR3 numbers 15 residues from cysteine through phenylalanine. Only CDR3 DNA remains: 45 bases, in frame from the first base. V is clipped by 1 base and J by 4 bases, and the sequence between their germline boundaries is 11 bases long. Per the germline V gene (reference sequence), GTSNPN is the CDR1 and SVGIG is the CDR2. Concerning this clone: Its antigen is unknown. Within one base of it there is no much larger clone, and no base qualities were kept.

This clonotype was sampled from a human donor with chronic pancreatitis. The chain is encoded by TRBV30 joined to TRBJ2-6, with the identity of the D gene unclear. The sample was pancreas tissue with hereditary chronic pancreatitis. The nucleotide sequence reads as follows: TGTGCCTGGAGTGCATCAGGATGGGGGGCCAACGTCCTGACTTTC. It is translated as CAWSASGWGANVLTF.